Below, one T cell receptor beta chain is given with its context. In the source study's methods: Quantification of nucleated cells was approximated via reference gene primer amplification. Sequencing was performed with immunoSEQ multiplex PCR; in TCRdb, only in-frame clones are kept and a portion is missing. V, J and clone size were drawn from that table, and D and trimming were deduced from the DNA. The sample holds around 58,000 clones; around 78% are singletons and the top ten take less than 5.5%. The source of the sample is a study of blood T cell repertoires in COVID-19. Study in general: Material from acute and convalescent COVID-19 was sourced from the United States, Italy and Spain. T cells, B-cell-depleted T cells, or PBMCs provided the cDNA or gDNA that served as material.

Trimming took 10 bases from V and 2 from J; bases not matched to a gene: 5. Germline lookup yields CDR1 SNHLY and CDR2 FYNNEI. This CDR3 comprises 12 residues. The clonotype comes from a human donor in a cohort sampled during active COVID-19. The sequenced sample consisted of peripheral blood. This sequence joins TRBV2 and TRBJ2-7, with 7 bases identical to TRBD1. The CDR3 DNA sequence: TGTGCCACCGGACAGGAGCCCTACGAGCAGTACTTC. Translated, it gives CATGQEPYEQYF.